This is a list of T cell receptor beta chains from one sample in a study of Ad26.COV2.S vaccination and SARS-CoV-2 variants. The protocol was immunoSEQ multiplex PCR, while the TCRdb copy is restricted to in-frame clones and leaves out a portion. Among about 680,000 clones, 80% to 90% were seen once, and the ten largest hold about 1.5%. Sequenced material: peripheral blood, taken in a trial of Ad26.COV2.S vaccine versus placebo. Receptors originate from a person between 18 and 65 years old who received the Ad26.COV2.S COVID-19 vaccine or a placebo. Each CDR3 is given with its conserved first and last residue. A D gene is named only where the DNA matches it firmly. Size is omitted from some rows. Given values are once, few, many or a class for expanded clones.

v_gene: TRBV7-2; abundance: NA; j_gene: TRBJ1-2; d_gene: TRBD1; CDR3aa: CASSSDRGYNYGYTF; CDR3nt: TGTGCCAGCAGCTCCGACAGGGGCTACAACTATGGCTACACCTTC
v_gene: TRBV7-2; abundance: NA; j_gene: TRBJ1-2; d_gene: NA; CDR3aa: CASSLVWDRSRGYTF; CDR3nt: TGTGCCAGCAGCTTAGTTTGGGACCGAAGTAGAGGCTACACCTTC
v_gene: TRBV19; abundance: NA; j_gene: TRBJ1-2; d_gene: NA; CDR3aa: CASTPFATYGYTF; CDR3nt: TGTGCCAGTACCCCGTTTGCTACCTATGGCTACACCTTC
v_gene: TRBV6-1; abundance: NA; j_gene: TRBJ2-2; d_gene: TRBD2; CDR3aa: CASSARGGLASGELFF; CDR3nt: TGTGCCAGCAGTGCCCGCGGGGGACTAGCATCCGGGGAGCTGTTTTTT
v_gene: TRBV7-9; abundance: NA; j_gene: TRBJ2-2; d_gene: NA; CDR3aa: CASSLWGGGELFF; CDR3nt: TGTGCCAGCAGCTTATGGGGAGGCGGGGAGCTGTTTTTT
v_gene: TRBV5-6; abundance: NA; j_gene: TRBJ2-3; d_gene: NA; CDR3aa: CASSLTDTDTQYF; CDR3nt: TGTGCCAGCAGCTTGACAGACACAGATACGCAGTATTTT
v_gene: TRBV19; abundance: NA; j_gene: TRBJ2-7; d_gene: NA; CDR3aa: CASSIVKGSSYEQYF; CDR3nt: TGTGCCAGTAGTATAGTAAAGGGCAGTTCCTACGAGCAGTACTTC
v_gene: TRBV24-1; abundance: NA; j_gene: TRBJ2-1; d_gene: NA; CDR3aa: CATSVGNNEQFF; CDR3nt: TGTGCCACCAGTGTAGGGAACAATGAGCAGTTCTTC
v_gene: TRBV20-1; abundance: NA; j_gene: TRBJ1-1; d_gene: NA; CDR3aa: CSARDQAFF; CDR3nt: TGCAGTGCTAGAGATCAAGCTTTCTTT
v_gene: TRBV27; abundance: NA; j_gene: TRBJ2-1; d_gene: NA; CDR3aa: CASSLSLLGHEQFF; CDR3nt: TGTGCCAGCAGTTTATCCCTCTTGGGACATGAGCAGTTCTTC
v_gene: TRBV9; abundance: once; j_gene: TRBJ1-4; d_gene: NA; CDR3aa: CASSGTATNEKLFF; CDR3nt: TGTGCCAGCAGCGGGACAGCAACTAATGAAAAACTGTTTTTT
v_gene: TRBV7-9; abundance: NA; j_gene: TRBJ2-6; d_gene: NA; CDR3aa: CASSLGPGANVLTF; CDR3nt: TGTGCCAGCAGCCTGGGACCTGGGGCCAACGTCCTGACTTTC
v_gene: TRBV9; abundance: once; j_gene: TRBJ1-1; d_gene: NA; CDR3aa: CASSVVYLGEAEAFF; CDR3nt: TGTGCCAGCAGCGTAGTTTACCTGGGGGAGGCTGAAGCTTTCTTT
v_gene: TRBV9; abundance: NA; j_gene: TRBJ1-5; d_gene: NA; CDR3aa: CASSVHGSSNQPQHF; CDR3nt: TGTGCCAGCAGCGTACACGGTAGTAGCAATCAGCCCCAGCATTTT
v_gene: TRBV5-1; abundance: NA; j_gene: TRBJ2-1; d_gene: TRBD2; CDR3aa: CASSSWTSGSYNEQFF; CDR3nt: TGCGCCAGCAGCTCCTGGACTAGCGGTTCCTACAATGAGCAGTTCTTC
v_gene: TRBV4-1; abundance: NA; j_gene: TRBJ2-1; d_gene: NA; CDR3aa: CASSQVWPESYNEQFF; CDR3nt: TGCGCCAGCAGCCAAGTATGGCCAGAATCCTACAATGAGCAGTTCTTC
v_gene: TRBV5-1; abundance: NA; j_gene: TRBJ1-3; d_gene: NA; CDR3aa: CASSLDWGGNTIYF; CDR3nt: TGCGCCAGCAGCTTGGACTGGGGTGGAAACACCATATATTTT
v_gene: TRBV5-6; abundance: NA; j_gene: TRBJ2-7; d_gene: NA; CDR3aa: CASSLDDYEQYF; CDR3nt: TGTGCCAGCAGCTTGGACGACTACGAGCAGTACTTC
v_gene: TRBV5-4; abundance: NA; j_gene: TRBJ2-7; d_gene: TRBD2; CDR3aa: CASSSLLAPTYEQYF; CDR3nt: TGTGCCAGCAGCTCCCTACTAGCGCCGACCTACGAGCAGTACTTC
v_gene: TRBV4-1; abundance: NA; j_gene: TRBJ1-2; d_gene: NA; CDR3aa: CASSLRQADLGGYTF; CDR3nt: TGCGCCAGCAGCCTAAGACAGGCGGACCTGGGTGGCTACACCTTC
v_gene: TRBV5-4; abundance: NA; j_gene: TRBJ2-5; d_gene: TRBD1; CDR3aa: CAKPQGARETQYF; CDR3nt: TGTGCCAAACCACAGGGGGCGCGGGAGACCCAGTACTTC
v_gene: TRBV27; abundance: NA; j_gene: TRBJ2-7; d_gene: NA; CDR3aa: CASTFIGQREQYF; CDR3nt: TGTGCCAGCACTTTCATTGGACAACGCGAGCAGTACTTC
v_gene: TRBV27; abundance: NA; j_gene: TRBJ2-7; d_gene: NA; CDR3aa: CASSPRTAIYEQYF; CDR3nt: TGTGCCAGCAGTCCCCGGACAGCGATATACGAGCAGTACTTC
v_gene: TRBV7-3; abundance: few; j_gene: TRBJ2-7; d_gene: NA; CDR3aa: CASSPGGGRQVYEQYF; CDR3nt: TGTGCCAGCAGCCCTGGCGGGGGCCGCCAGGTATACGAGCAGTACTTC
v_gene: TRBV6-5; abundance: once; j_gene: TRBJ1-4; d_gene: TRBD1; CDR3aa: CASRGTGGGEKLFF; CDR3nt: TGTGCCAGCAGAGGGACAGGGGGAGGGGAAAAACTGTTTTTT
v_gene: TRBV29-1; abundance: NA; j_gene: TRBJ2-3; d_gene: TRBD1; CDR3aa: CSVGQGIGTQYF; CDR3nt: TGCAGCGTTGGACAGGGCATCGGTACGCAGTATTTT
v_gene: TRBV6-5; abundance: NA; j_gene: TRBJ1-2; d_gene: NA; CDR3aa: CASSYRAGNGYTF; CDR3nt: TGTGCCAGCAGTTACCGGGCAGGGAACGGCTACACCTTC
v_gene: TRBV6-5; abundance: once; j_gene: TRBJ1-5; d_gene: TRBD1; CDR3aa: CATDLTGDSNQPQHF; CDR3nt: TGTGCCACCGACTTGACAGGGGATAGCAATCAGCCCCAGCATTTT
v_gene: TRBV9; abundance: NA; j_gene: TRBJ1-6; d_gene: NA; CDR3aa: CASSASEDTNSPLHF; CDR3nt: TGTGCCAGCAGCGCCTCCGAAGATACTAATTCACCCCTCCACTTT
v_gene: TRBV30; abundance: NA; j_gene: TRBJ2-1; d_gene: TRBD2; CDR3aa: CAWSPWEGEQFF; CDR3nt: TGTGCCTGGAGTCCTTGGGAGGGTGAGCAGTTCTTC
v_gene: TRBV9; abundance: NA; j_gene: TRBJ1-1; d_gene: NA; CDR3aa: CASSVVETRFTEAFF; CDR3nt: TGTGCCAGCAGCGTAGTGGAGACGCGTTTCACTGAAGCTTTCTTT
v_gene: TRBV30; abundance: few; j_gene: TRBJ2-7; d_gene: NA; CDR3aa: CAWSVEVGSYEQYF; CDR3nt: TGTGCCTGGAGTGTGGAAGTAGGTTCCTACGAGCAGTACTTC
v_gene: TRBV2; abundance: NA; j_gene: TRBJ1-1; d_gene: TRBD1; CDR3aa: CASSEALGKGAPEAFF; CDR3nt: TGTGCCAGCAGTGAAGCGCTTGGGAAGGGGGCTCCTGAAGCTTTCTTT
v_gene: TRBV5-4; abundance: NA; j_gene: TRBJ2-5; d_gene: NA; CDR3aa: CASSPISGTAETQYF; CDR3nt: TGTGCCAGCAGCCCGATATCTGGGACTGCAGAGACCCAGTACTTC
v_gene: TRBV18; abundance: NA; j_gene: TRBJ1-1; d_gene: NA; CDR3aa: CASSPGQQTEAFF; CDR3nt: TGTGCCAGCTCACCCGGACAGCAGACCGAAGCTTTCTTT
v_gene: TRBV6-2/TRBV6-3; abundance: NA; j_gene: TRBJ1-4; d_gene: TRBD1; CDR3aa: CASSYTGGSDEKLFF; CDR3nt: TGTGCCAGCAGTTACACAGGGGGTTCGGATGAAAAACTGTTTTTT
v_gene: TRBV6-2/TRBV6-3; abundance: few; j_gene: TRBJ2-7; d_gene: TRBD2; CDR3aa: CASSGTSGPLYEQYF; CDR3nt: TGTGCCAGCAGTGGGACTAGCGGGCCCCTCTACGAGCAGTACTTC
v_gene: TRBV7-3; abundance: NA; j_gene: TRBJ2-1; d_gene: TRBD2; CDR3aa: CASSPRRRGGGAGEQFF; CDR3nt: TGTGCCAGCAGCCCCCGCCGTCGGGGCGGGGGGGCTGGGGAGCAGTTCTTC
v_gene: TRBV10-1; abundance: NA; j_gene: TRBJ2-1; d_gene: NA; CDR3aa: CASSESWQIWANEQFF; CDR3nt: TGCGCCAGCAGTGAGTCGTGGCAGATTTGGGCAAATGAGCAGTTCTTC
v_gene: TRBV19; abundance: NA; j_gene: TRBJ1-6; d_gene: NA; CDR3aa: CASSIVGQAGPLHF; CDR3nt: TGTGCCAGTAGTATCGTGGGGCAGGCTGGACCCCTCCACTTT
v_gene: TRBV5-1; abundance: NA; j_gene: TRBJ2-1; d_gene: NA; CDR3aa: CASSLTVPGDNEQFF; CDR3nt: TGCGCCAGCAGCTTAACGGTACCGGGCGACAATGAGCAGTTCTTC
v_gene: TRBV3-1/TRBV3-2; abundance: NA; j_gene: TRBJ1-2; d_gene: NA; CDR3aa: CASSQAGPTGYGYTF; CDR3nt: TGTGCCAGCAGCCAAGCGGGACCTACAGGCTATGGCTACACCTTC
v_gene: TRBV6-5; abundance: NA; j_gene: TRBJ2-3; d_gene: NA; CDR3aa: CASSYSQPQDTQYF; CDR3nt: TGTGCCAGCAGTTACTCCCAGCCCCAGGATACGCAGTATTTT
v_gene: TRBV6-5; abundance: NA; j_gene: TRBJ2-7; d_gene: NA; CDR3aa: CASSYGLGGYEQYF; CDR3nt: TGTGCCAGCAGTTACGGGCTAGGGGGGTACGAGCAGTACTTC
v_gene: TRBV5-1; abundance: once; j_gene: TRBJ1-1; d_gene: NA; CDR3aa: CASSSGQPLNTEAFF; CDR3nt: TGCGCCAGCAGCTCCGGACAGCCCCTGAACACTGAAGCTTTCTTT
v_gene: TRBV5-1; abundance: once; j_gene: TRBJ2-7; d_gene: NA; CDR3aa: CASSLGRDAYEQYF; CDR3nt: TGCGCCAGCAGCTTGGGCAGGGATGCATACGAGCAGTACTTC
v_gene: TRBV9; abundance: NA; j_gene: TRBJ2-5; d_gene: TRBD2; CDR3aa: CASSVELAGGRETQYF; CDR3nt: TGTGCCAGCAGCGTAGAGCTAGCGGGGGGTCGAGAGACCCAGTACTTC
v_gene: TRBV14; abundance: NA; j_gene: TRBJ1-5; d_gene: NA; CDR3aa: CASSQGGKAEPQHF; CDR3nt: TGTGCCAGCAGCCAAGGTGGTAAGGCAGAGCCCCAGCATTTT